A single sample is the source of the 17 T cell receptor beta chains below, sequenced in a study of cytomegalovirus exposure and HLA in healthy donors (dated by TCRdb to between 2016 and 2019). The library was prepared using the immunoSEQ multiplex PCR assay. Here the immuneACCESS table is served through TCRdb, limited to in-frame sequences with V and J called. Missing clones are a known gap in these copies; in checked studies unresolved V genes cover under half, and the rest lacks a known reason. This sample gives about 180,000 clones in total; 85% of them show up just once. About 17% of the sample comes from the top ten. Material: PBMCs. All receptors derive from a young man in good health and CMV-seropositive.

The V and J genes are TRBV6-6 and TRBJ2-1, with D possibly matching TRBD2 (5 bases). V was trimmed by 5 bases and J by 9 bases, leaving 17 bases between them. Looked up from germline, CDR1 is MNHNY and CDR2 is SVGAGI (reference sequence). This CDR3 is 14 amino acids long. CDR3 in amino acids: CASSGAGYPGEQFF. In DNA, the CDR3 is TGTGCCAGCAGTGGTGCGGGCTATCCGGGTGAGCAGTTCTTC.

The rearrangement joins TRBV28 to TRBJ1-4, with TRBD1 identical over 8 bases. The CDR3 sequence is 17 residues long. The V and J ends lost 3 bases and 5 bases, in that order; junction bases with no gene match: 11. Germline V lookup: CDR1 MDHEN, CDR2 SYDVKM. CDR3 loop: CASSFYLRGPENEKLFF. The CDR3 coding sequence is TGTGCCAGCAGTTTTTACCTCAGGGGGCCAGAGAATGAAAAACTGTTTTTT.

The chain uses TRBV27 and TRBJ2-7; 9 bases are shared with TRBD2. Germline V gives CDR1 MNHEY, CDR2 SMNVEV (reference sequence). The CDR3 loop spans 13 amino acids. J gave up 2 bases and V 6 bases, and 2 bases lay outside the gene matches. CDR3 region: CASRPSGTYEQYF. The CDR3 nucleotides read TGTGCCAGCAGGCCTAGCGGGACCTACGAGCAGTACTTC.

The CDR3 protein is CASSTDSGNQPQHF. In nucleotides, the CDR3 is TGCGCCAGCAGCACCGACAGTGGGAATCAGCCCCAGCATTTT. The chain employs TRBV5-1 and TRBJ1-5; TRBD1 might be the D (5 bases). The V gene lost 4 bases and the J gene lost 4 bases, with 12 bases spanning the gap. The CDR3 totals 14 residues. The germline V gene has CDR1 SGHRS and CDR2 YFSETQ. The full variable domain, with the rest looked up from reference TRBV5-1 and TRBJ1-5, is KAGVTQTPRYLIKTRGQQVTLSCSPISGHRSVSWYQQTPGQGLQFLFEYFSETQRNKGNFPGRFSGRQFSNSRSEMNVSTLELGDSALYLCASSTDSGNQPQHFGDGTRLSIL.

The chain joins TRBV6-1 to TRBJ1-6; D gene ambiguous. The V and J ends lost 0 bases and 8 bases respectively, with 5 bases between them. Germline assignment: CDR1 MNHNS and CDR2 SASEGT. CDR3 size: 13 residues. CDR3 residues: CASSEARDSPLHF. CDR3 nucleotides: TGTGCCAGCAGTGAAGCACGGGATTCACCCCTCCACTTT.

The rearrangement uses TRBV7-2 and TRBJ1-5; weak D call: TRBD1 (5 bases). CDR1 is SGHTA and CDR2 is FQGNSA in the germline V gene. The V end was cut by 2 bases, the J end by 0 bases, with 14 bases between. The CDR3 loop spans 17 amino acids. The CDR3 region is CASSLSRTFDSNQPQHF. CDR3 bases: TGTGCCAGCAGCTTATCCAGGACATTCGATAGCAATCAGCCCCAGCATTTT.

The chain joins TRBV2 to TRBJ2-2; 10 bases fit TRBD2. The CDR3 runs to 16 residues. J lost 1 base, V lost 5 bases, and 4 bases had no gene match. The germline V gene encodes CDR1 SNHLY and CDR2 FYNNEI. This CDR3 is CASSKQREGNTGELFF. CDR3 sequence (DNA): TGTGCCAGCAGTAAACAGCGGGAGGGGAACACCGGGGAGCTGTTTTTT.

This chain links TRBV5-1 with TRBJ1-2; D gene ambiguous. CDR3 length: 14 amino acids. V lost 1 base and J 3 bases, leaving 10 bases between the germline ends. Germline values: CDR1 SGHRS, CDR2 YFSETQ. CDR3 nucleotide sequence: TGCGCCAGCAGCTTGCCAGGATCTGACTATGGCTACACCTTC. Encoded protein: CASSLPGSDYGYTF.

The genes are TRBV27 and TRBJ2-7; 7 nucleotides align to TRBD2. CDR1 and CDR2 (germline): MNHEY, SMNVEV (reference sequence). V dropped 5 bases and J dropped 2; count of bases not matched to a gene: 15. The CDR3 spans 17 residues. The CDR3 DNA reads TGTGCCAGCAGTCTTCGAGGGAATAGCGGGTTTACCTACGAGCAGTACTTC. Translating gives CASSLRGNSGFTYEQYF.

The rearrangement joins TRBV27 to TRBJ1-1; D perhaps matches TRBD1 (5 bases). CDR1 is MNHEY, CDR2 SMNVEV, per germline (reference sequence). Trimming removed 4 bases at V and 0 bases at J, with 12 bases between. The CDR3 consists of 15 residues. CDR3 DNA sequence: TGTGCCAGCAGTTCGCTTATAGGGGTGAACACTGAAGCTTTCTTT. Residues: CASSSLIGVNTEAFF.

The chain couples TRBV14 to TRBJ1-2, with TRBD1 identical over 7 bases. Losses at the gene ends were 4 bases for V and 3 bases for J; bases not matched to a gene: 8. Germline CDR1 is SGHDN and CDR2 is FVKESK. This CDR3 region has 15 residues. This CDR3 reads CASSPIAGGDYGYTF. The CDR3, as DNA: TGTGCCAGCAGCCCGATCGCAGGGGGAGACTATGGCTACACCTTC.

This sequence joins TRBV6-5 and TRBJ2-7, with D possibly being TRBD2 (5 bases). Per the germline V gene, CDR1 is MNHEY and CDR2 is SVGAGI. This CDR3 spans 14 amino acids. V was trimmed by 0 bases and J by 3 bases, leaving 9 bases between them. CDR3 protein: CASSYSRADYEQYF. In DNA form, the CDR3 reads TGTGCCAGCAGTTACTCGAGGGCAGACTACGAGCAGTACTTC.

The chain is built from TRBV7-9 and TRBJ1-1; 9 bases line up with TRBD1. Germline V gene lookup returns CDR1 SEHNR and CDR2 FQNEAQ (reference sequence). The CDR3 loop spans 15 amino acids. Trimming took 5 bases from V and 4 from J; bases not matched to a gene: 8. DNA for the CDR3: TGTGCCAGCAGCAGGTCACAGGGGGCTTTCACTGAAGCTTTCTTT. Its translation: CASSRSQGAFTEAFF.

V and J are TRBV19 and TRBJ1-1; D is possibly TRBD1 (5 bases). The CDR3 spans 15 residues. Germline loops: CDR1 LNHDA, CDR2 SQIVND (reference sequence). V lost 5 bases and J lost 0, with 13 bases in between. The CDR3 region has the DNA TGTGCCAGTAGTCTGAGACAGCTTATGAACACTGAAGCTTTCTTT. Its translation is CASSLRQLMNTEAFF.

V and J are TRBV4-1 and TRBJ1-2, with 11 nucleotides matching TRBD1. This CDR3 has 16 residues. Trimming took 1 base from V and 4 from J; bases not matched to a gene: 5. Germline V gene data show CDR1 as MGHRA and CDR2 as YSYEKL. CDR3 in amino acids: CASSQGTGGLVYGYTF. As DNA, the CDR3 is TGCGCCAGCAGCCAAGGGACAGGGGGCTTGGTCTATGGCTACACCTTC.

The J gene is TRBJ2-3, the V gene TRBV28, with 8 bases that match TRBD2. Germline loops: CDR1 MDHEN, CDR2 SYDVKM. The CDR3 spans 16 residues. The junction had 9 bases not matched to a gene; V was cut back by 6 bases and J by 1 base. In DNA form, the CDR3 reads TGTGCCAGCAGCGAGACTAGCGCAAAAGGCACAGATACGCAGTATTTT. This translates into CASSETSAKGTDTQYF.

The rearrangement uses TRBV6-1 and TRBJ1-1; D ambiguous. CDR3 length: 13 residues. Germline V CDR1 and CDR2: MNHNS, SASEGT. The V end lost 3 bases, the J end lost 1 base, and 6 bases lay between the germline ends. The CDR3 reads CASSDSENTEAFF. DNA of the CDR3: TGTGCCAGCAGTGACAGTGAGAACACTGAAGCTTTCTTT.